What follows are 4 T cell receptor beta chains derived from one specimen sequenced in a study of cytomegalovirus exposure and HLA in healthy donors. 60 Vbeta and 13 Jbeta primers were used in PCR. Sequencing was performed with immunoSEQ multiplex PCR; in TCRdb, only in-frame clones are kept and a portion is missing. The table records around 110,000 clones, 50% to 70% of them present only once. Sequencing input: PBMCs. Receptor source: a woman between 40 and 50 years old in good health and CMV-seropositive.

The chain recombines TRBV6-6 with TRBJ2-7, with D possibly being TRBD2 (6 bases). The CDR3 runs 16 residues. Germline CDR1 is MNHNY and CDR2 is SVGAGI (reference sequence). V was shortened by 6 bases and J by 2 bases, with 20 bases between the two germline ends. The CDR3 DNA reads as TGTGCCAGCAGCTCTCTTGTCCCCCCGGGAGCCTACGAGCAGTACTTC. This sequence encodes CASSSLVPPGAYEQYF.

The chain joins TRBV4-1 to TRBJ2-7; D unresolved. CDR3 length equals 16 residues. Per germline, CDR1 MGHRA and CDR2 YSYEKL. V was pared by 4 bases and J by 3 bases, with 19 bases between. This chain's CDR3 is CASSPDVLDSYYEQYF. CDR3 bases: TGCGCCAGCAGCCCTGATGTTCTCGACTCTTACTACGAGCAGTACTTC.

V gene TRBV15 combines with J gene TRBJ2-7, with D possibly being TRBD2 (5 bases). The CDR3 extends over 15 amino acids. Deletions cut 0 bases from V and 4 bases from J, with 13 bases between. Germline lookup yields CDR1 LNHNV and CDR2 YYDKDF (reference sequence). In DNA form, the CDR3 reads TGTGCCACCAGCAGAGATCTGGCGGGCGGATACGAGCAGTACTTC. The encoded protein is CATSRDLAGGYEQYF.

The chain carries TRBV4-2 and TRBJ1-5; D is ambiguous. Germline CDR1 LGHNA, CDR2 YNFKEQ. V was pared by 3 bases and J by 4 bases, with 16 bases between. The CDR3 length is 16 residues. As DNA, the CDR3 is TGTGCCAGCAGCCAGTCCCTATTAAGGAGTAATCAGCCCCAGCATTTT. This gives the protein CASSQSLLRSNQPQHF.